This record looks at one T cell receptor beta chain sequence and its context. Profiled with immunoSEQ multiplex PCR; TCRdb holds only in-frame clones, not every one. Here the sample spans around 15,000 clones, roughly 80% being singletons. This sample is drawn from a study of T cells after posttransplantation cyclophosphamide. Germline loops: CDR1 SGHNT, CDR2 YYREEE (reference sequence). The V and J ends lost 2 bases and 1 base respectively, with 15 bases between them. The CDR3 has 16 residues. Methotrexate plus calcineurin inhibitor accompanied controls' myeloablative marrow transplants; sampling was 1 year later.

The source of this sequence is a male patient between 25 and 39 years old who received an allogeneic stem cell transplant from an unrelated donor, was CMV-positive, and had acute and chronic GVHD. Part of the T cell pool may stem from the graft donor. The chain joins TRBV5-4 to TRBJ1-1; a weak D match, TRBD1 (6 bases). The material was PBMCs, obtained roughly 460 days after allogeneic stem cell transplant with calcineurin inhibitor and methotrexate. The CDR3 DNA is TGTGCCAGCAGCTTCGGGCAGGGGTATGGGAACACTGAAGCTTTCTTT. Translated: CASSFGQGYGNTEAFF.